What follows describes a single T cell receptor beta chain. This record comes from a study of T cells after somatic rescue of genetic block. Germline V gives CDR1 KGHSH, CDR2 LQKENI. The length of the CDR3 is 16 residues. V gave up 5 bases and J gave up 0 bases, with 13 bases separating them. Generated by immunoSEQ multiplex PCR, the TCRdb table keeps only in-frame clones and is missing some. The sample includes approximately 67,000 clones, about 91% of them seen just once. Sequenced sample: peripheral blood mononuclear cells (PBMCs). This chain joins TRBV18 and TRBJ2-2, with D possibly being TRBD1 or TRBD2 (6 bases each). This clonotype was sampled from a man aged 40-50 years. CDR3 bases: TGTGCCAGCTCAGCCACAGGGACTCCGAACACCGGGGAGCTGTTTTTT. Protein product: CASSATGTPNTGELFF.